Listed here is a single T cell receptor beta chain. Antigen unknown. This sample was included in a study of T-cell memory formation after mild COVID-19. General study findings and limits: Nothing showed for sure that second-wave clones peaking on day 37 were SARS-CoV-2 specific.

In germline, CDR1 is SGHRS, CDR2 YFSETQ. The CDR3 spans 16 residues. Trimming shortened V by 7 bases and J by 4 bases, and 23 bases separated the two germline ends. TCRdb analysed the 5' RACE reads with MiXCR anew, one entry per CDR3 protein. The sample holds about 340,000 distinct CDR3 sequences; approximately 12% are singletons and the top ten take 20% to 25%. This clonotype originated in a man younger than 35 who had mild COVID-19 (a few samples of this study predate the infection). Cell type and time point are not known. This rearrangement joins TRBV5-1 to TRBJ2-5, with D possibly TRBD2 on 6 matching bases. Sequencing used PBMCs or a T cell subset sorted from them (not recorded which). CDR3 nucleotide sequence: TGCGCCAGCGGCGGTTCTGGAGGGTTGGCCGCAGAGACCCAGTACTTC. Encoded protein: CASGGSGGLAAETQYF. Full variable domain (remainder filled in from reference TRBV5-1 and TRBJ2-5): KAGVTQTPRYLIKTRGQQVTLSCSPISGHRSVSWYQQTPGQGLQFLFEYFSETQRNKGNFPGRFSGRQFSNSRSEMNVSTLELGDSALYLCASGGSGGLAAETQYFGPGTRLLVL.